One sample yielded the 8 T cell receptor beta chains listed below, sequenced in a study of T cell clonality in common variable immunodeficiency. Points from the study as a whole: Fewer deletions and N-nucleotide insertions were reportedly seen in common variable immunodeficiency TCR beta sequences.

For these TCRs, the target antigens are not known. Repertoires were generated with immunoSEQ multiplex PCR, while TCRdb's copy carries only in-frame clones and drops some. The repertoire has around 25,000 clones, none seen only once; the ten largest take more than 20%. Sequenced material: peripheral blood mononuclear cells. The receptor source for this set is a human donor with common variable immunodeficiency.

The table lists this clone with many counts. The read falls 3 residues short of the CDR3 end, and the missing part is taken from the germline J gene. The rearrangement links TRBV18 to TRBJ2-2, with TRBD1 matching 10 bases. The CDR3 totals 16 residues. Germline assignment: CDR1 KGHSH and CDR2 LQKENI. With V trimmed by 3 bases and J by 4 bases, 5 bases remained unmatched. The sequenced CDR3 bases are TGTGCCAGCTCACCTCCGGACAGGGGGGGCACCGGGGAG. Amino acids: CASSPPDRGGTGE. The whole CDR3 protein reads CASSPPDRGGTGELFF.

Worth noting for this clone: The read finishes 3 residues shy of the CDR3 end, and the germline J gene is used to complete it. The J gene is TRBJ2-7, the V gene TRBV7-9; D call uncertain. The CDR3 has 14 amino acids. The ends were cut back, 4 bases at V and 5 bases at J, with 15 bases in the middle. Germline V gene data show CDR1 as SEHNR and CDR2 as FQNEAQ (reference sequence). The CDR3 here is CASSSPGRSDEQYF. The part of the CDR3 DNA that was read is TGTGCCAGCAGCTCACCCGGTCGTTCGGACGAG.

Points on this clone: The read falls 3 residues short of the CDR3 end, and the missing part is taken from the germline J gene. The chain links TRBV2 to TRBJ2-3, with 9 positions matching TRBD2. Germline lookup yields CDR1 SNHLY and CDR2 FYNNEI. This CDR3 is 14 amino acids long. The J segment lost 2 bases and the V segment lost 9 bases, leaving 6 bases of the junction unmatched. CDR3 in amino acids: CASAAGGITDTQYF. CDR3 DNA (partial): TGTGCCAGTGCAGCGGGGGGAATCACAGATACG.

This clone has at least ten counts. With the read ending 3 residues before the CDR3 end, the germline J gene is used to fill in that end. V is TRBV16 and J is TRBJ1-2; the D gene is possibly TRBD1 (6 bases). This CDR3 is built from 17 residues. CDR1 and CDR2 from the germline V gene are KGHSY and FQNENV. V lost 4 bases and J 4 bases, leaving 22 bases between the germline ends. CDR3 DNA, as far as it was read: TGTGCCAGCAGCCCAGGGGACGCCCCCCTTAGAATCTATGGC. It yields the protein CASSPGDAPLRIYG. The whole CDR3 sequence is CASSPGDAPLRIYGYTF.

At least ten counts were recorded for this clone. Germline and junction disagree at one end, which may indicate a read error. The sequence runs out 3 residues before the end of the CDR3; the remainder is reconstructed from the germline J gene. The chain is built from TRBV4-2 and TRBJ1-1; perhaps TRBD1 as D (6 bases). This CDR3 has 15 residues. Germline-derived CDR1 and CDR2 are LGHNA and YNFKEQ. CDR3: CASSLRGGGRTEAFF. Incomplete CDR3 DNA: TGCGCCAGCAGCCTAAGAGGGGGGGGCAGGACTGAA.

The DNA read from the CDR3 is TGTGCCAGCTCCATGGGACAGGGCTCCTACAATGAG. It encodes CASSMGQGSYNE. The CDR3 in its entirety is CASSMGQGSYNEQFF. The genes are TRBV18 and TRBJ2-1; 9 positions match TRBD1. Read sequence stops 3 residues before the CDR3 end, and the germline J gene provides the missing end. The CDR3 has 15 residues. V was pared by 6 bases and J by 0 bases, with 3 bases of the junction left unmatched. Looked up from germline, CDR1 is KGHSH and CDR2 is LQKENI.

This clone showed up many times. The CDR3 end is not reached by the read, which stops 3 residues before it; the germline J gene fills it in. The rearrangement joins TRBV20-1 to TRBJ1-5; D not certain. The CDR3 extends over 14 amino acids. Germline CDR1 and CDR2: DFQATT and SNEGSKA (reference sequence). The V end lost 3 bases, the J end lost 0 bases, and 9 bases lay between the germline ends. Partial CDR3 DNA: TGCAGTGCTAGCGGACTGATTAGCAATCAGCCC. This encodes CSASGLISNQP. The whole CDR3 sequence is CSASGLISNQPQHF.

In regard to this clone: The CDR3 end lies 3 residues beyond the end of the read and is filled in from the germline J gene. V gene TRBV5-1 combines with J gene TRBJ2-3; TRBD2 is a possible D gene (6 bases). V shed 4 bases and J shed 2 bases, with 17 bases lying between them. CDR3 length equals 16 residues. The germline V gene has CDR1 SGHRS and CDR2 YFSETQ. The CDR3 loop reads CASSEAAGFLTDTQYF. The CDR3 bases that were read are TGCGCCAGCAGCGAGGCGGCGGGGTTCCTCACAGATACG.